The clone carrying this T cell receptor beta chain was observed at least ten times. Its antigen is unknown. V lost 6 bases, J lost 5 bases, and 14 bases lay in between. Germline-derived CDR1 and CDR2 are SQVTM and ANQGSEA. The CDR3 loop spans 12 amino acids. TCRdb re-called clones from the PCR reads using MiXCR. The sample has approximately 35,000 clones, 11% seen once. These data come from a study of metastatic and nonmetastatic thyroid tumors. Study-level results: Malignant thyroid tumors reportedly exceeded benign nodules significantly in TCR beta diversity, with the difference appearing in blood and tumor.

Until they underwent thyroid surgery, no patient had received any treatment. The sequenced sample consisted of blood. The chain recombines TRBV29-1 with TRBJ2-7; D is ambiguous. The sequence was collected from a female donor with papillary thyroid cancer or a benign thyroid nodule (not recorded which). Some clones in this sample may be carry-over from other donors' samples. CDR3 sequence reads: CSVSTDPNEQYF. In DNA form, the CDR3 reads TGCAGCGTGAGCACAGACCCCAACGAGCAGTACTTC.